The 27 T cell receptor beta chains reported below all come from one sample, sequenced in a study of beta chain features in type 1 diabetes. These receptors have no identified antigens. Study-level findings and limits: All four CD4+ subsets from Type 1 diabetes patients carried moderately but significantly shorter TCRB CDR3s.

Expressed TCRB transcripts got sequenced, as all isolated RNA was reverse transcribed. Sequenced by immunoSEQ multiplex PCR; TCRdb stores in-frame clones only, minus some. The table lists 310,000 or so clones, over 12% of them singletons. Material: naive CD4+ T cells from blood. Source of these receptors: a young man with type 1 diabetes.

The J gene is TRBJ1-4, the V gene TRBV5-1, with D possibly TRBD1 on 6 matching bases. CDR1 SGHRS and CDR2 YFSETQ come from the germline V gene. The CDR3 has 16 amino acids. V lost 5 bases, J lost 0 bases, and 14 bases lay in between. The CDR3 region is CASSESGAPTNEKLFF. CDR3 sequence (DNA): TGCGCCAGCAGTGAATCAGGGGCACCAACTAATGAAAAACTGTTTTTT.

The sample holds a few counts of this clone. The chain carries TRBV20-1 and TRBJ1-2; D is ambiguous. Trimming pared 6 bases from V and 6 bases from J, leaving 8 bases between. This CDR3 comprises 10 residues. Germline loops: CDR1 DFQATT, CDR2 SNEGSKA (reference sequence). The CDR3 DNA sequence: TGCAGTGCGGCCCGGGATGGCTACACCTTC. It yields the protein CSAARDGYTF.

In its sample, this clone was seen a few times. The V gene is TRBV19, the J gene TRBJ1-4, with TRBD1 matching over 7 bases. Germline-derived CDR1 and CDR2 are LNHDA and SQIVND (reference sequence). CDR3 length: 14 residues. Trimming took 6 bases from V and 0 from J; bases not matched to a gene: 1. CDR3 residues: CASRGTATNEKLFF. Written as DNA, the CDR3 is TGTGCCAGTAGGGGGACAGCAACTAATGAAAAACTGTTTTTT.

This clone has only a few counts. The V and J genes are TRBV4-2 and TRBJ2-5; 10 bases match TRBD1. Germline loops: CDR1 LGHNA, CDR2 YNFKEQ. The CDR3 runs 14 residues. Trimming at V came to 8 bases and at J to 4 bases, leaving 7 bases not matched to a gene. CDR3 nucleotide sequence: TGTGCCAGCCGTTCGACAGGGGGCCGAGAGACCCAGTACTTC. Protein: CASRSTGGRETQYF.

The DNA for the CDR3 is TGTGCCAGCAGCCCACAACTACTGGACAGGGGAAGATATGGCTACACCTTC. Translation gives CASSPQLLDRGRYGYTF. This sequence joins TRBV7-6 and TRBJ1-2; 9 bases match TRBD1. This CDR3 is 17 amino acids long. Germline V CDR1 and CDR2: SGHVS, FNYEAQ. V was pared by 5 bases and J by 5 bases, with 15 bases of the junction left unmatched. Complete variable domain (other parts from reference TRBV7-6 and TRBJ1-2): GAGVSQSPRYKVTKRGQDVALRCDPISGHVSLYWYRQALGQGPEFLTYFNYEAQQDKSGLPNDRFSAERPEGSISTLTIQRTEQRDSAMYRCASSPQLLDRGRYGYTFGSGTRLTVV.

The genes are TRBV5-1 and TRBJ2-2, with 11 positions matching TRBD1. With 1 base clipped from V and 5 bases from J, the junction kept 4 bases outside the gene matches. The germline V gene encodes CDR1 SGHRS and CDR2 YFSETQ. The CDR3 is 16 residues long. CDR3 DNA sequence: TGCGCCAGCAGCTTGCGGACAGGGGGCAATACCGGGGAGCTGTTTTTT. This gives the protein CASSLRTGGNTGELFF.

The CDR3 here is CASSPGQGQGEQYF. The CDR3 region has the DNA TGTGCCAGCTCACCAGGACAGGGGCAAGGGGAGCAGTACTTC. The gene calls are TRBV18 and TRBJ2-5; 9 bases fit TRBD1. The V gene end was trimmed by 2 bases and the J gene end by 11 bases; junction bases not matched to a gene: 9. Germline V gene lookup returns CDR1 KGHSH and CDR2 LQKENI. CDR3 length: 14 residues.

V and J are TRBV5-1 and TRBJ2-5; possible D gene TRBD2, 5 bases. This CDR3 is 14 amino acids long. The V gene's germline CDR1 is SGHRS and CDR2 YFSETQ. Trimming cost V 3 bases and J 7 bases, with 16 bases left between them. Written as DNA, the CDR3 is TGCGCCAGCAGCTCGGCGGGTTACCGTGGGACCCAGTACTTC. Translation gives CASSSAGYRGTQYF.

The chain couples TRBV29-1 to TRBJ1-1; 8 bases map to TRBD1. V trimming: 6 bases; J trimming: 3 bases; junction bases outside the gene matches: 9. CDR1 and CDR2 (germline): SQVTM, ANQGSEA. The CDR3 is made up of 14 amino acids. This chain's CDR3 is CSVHGQGRYTEAFF. The DNA of the CDR3 is TGCAGCGTCCACGGACAGGGAAGATACACTGAAGCTTTCTTT.

The CDR3 nucleotides read TGTGCCAGCAGGGGGGGACGGAAATATGGCTACACCTTC. Protein sequence: CASRGGRKYGYTF. V gene TRBV6-5 combines with J gene TRBJ1-2, with D perhaps matching TRBD1 (5 bases). Germline lookup yields CDR1 MNHEY and CDR2 SVGAGI. CDR3 length equals 13 residues. The germline V and J ends were trimmed by 6 bases and 5 bases, with 13 bases remaining between them.

Comment on this clone: Relative to the germline gene, one junction end is altered; a read error may explain this. The V and J genes are TRBV29-1 and TRBJ1-2; the match to TRBD1 covers 8 bases. Germline V gives CDR1 SQVTM, CDR2 ANQGSEA. The CDR3 runs to 13 residues. CDR3 in DNA: TGCAGCGTTGATGACAGGGGCTCCTATGGCCACACCTTC. Translating gives CSVDDRGSYGHTF.

There are a few counts of this clone. The rearrangement joins TRBV6-6 to TRBJ1-5; TRBD1 is a possible D gene (6 bases). The CDR3 is 14 amino acids. Per the germline V gene, CDR1 is MNHNY and CDR2 is SVGAGI (reference sequence). V dropped 6 bases and J dropped 7 bases, with 16 bases sitting between them. Here the CDR3 reads CASRMGGQQQPQHF. The CDR3 nucleotides are TGTGCCAGCAGGATGGGGGGGCAACAACAGCCCCAGCATTTT.

The chain recombines TRBV29-1 with TRBJ2-7, with D maybe TRBD2 (5 bases). Germline V lookup: CDR1 SQVTM, CDR2 ANQGSEA. V was shortened by 4 bases and J by 7 bases, with 14 bases between the two germline ends. CDR3 length equals 12 residues. The CDR3 DNA sequence: TGCAGCGTTGTAGGCAGGCGCGGGGAGCAGTACTTC. This codes for CSVVGRRGEQYF.

This clone was recorded a few times. This chain connects TRBV4-1 to TRBJ2-5; 12 bases are shared with TRBD2. The trim removed 0 bases at V and 3 bases at J, leaving 11 bases unmatched. The CDR3 length is 19 residues. Germline V gene data show CDR1 as MGHRA and CDR2 as YSYEKL. The CDR3 is CASSQDWLASGGEEETQYF. The CDR3, as DNA: TGCGCCAGCAGCCAAGACTGGTTGGCTAGCGGGGGGGAAGAAGAGACCCAGTACTTC.

This clone appeared a few times. This rearrangement joins TRBV7-2 to TRBJ2-5, with 9 bases identical to TRBD1. Trimming removed 6 bases from V and 4 bases from J; junction bases left unmatched: 6. Germline values: CDR1 SGHTA, CDR2 FQGNSA. This CDR3 region has 14 residues. Here the CDR3 reads CASSPGQGVETQYF. For the CDR3, the DNA is TGTGCCAGCAGTCCGGGACAGGGAGTAGAGACCCAGTACTTC.

The CDR3 sequence: CASGLSGGTGELFF. The CDR3 nucleotides read TGTGCTAGTGGTCTCTCAGGGGGCACCGGGGAGCTGTTTTTT. This rearrangement joins TRBV12-5 to TRBJ2-2, with 7 bases matching TRBD1. Per the germline V gene, CDR1 is LGHNT and CDR2 is FRNRAP. The V and J ends lost 5 bases and 4 bases, in that order; junction bases with no gene match: 4. The CDR3 sequence is 14 residues long.

This chain uses TRBV29-1 with TRBJ1-2; no clear D gene. The CDR3 runs 14 residues. The V and J ends lost 0 bases and 4 bases respectively, with 12 bases between them. The germline V gene has CDR1 SQVTM and CDR2 ANQGSEA. The CDR3: CSVEESGYGYGYTF. The CDR3 coding sequence is TGCAGCGTTGAAGAGTCCGGGTACGGCTATGGCTACACCTTC.

The gene calls are TRBV5-1 and TRBJ2-5, with 7 bases identical to TRBD1. Losses at the gene ends were 6 bases for V and 5 bases for J; bases not matched to a gene: 13. This CDR3 has 15 amino acids. CDR1 and CDR2 (germline): SGHRS, YFSETQ. For the CDR3, the DNA is TGCGCCAGCATCCAACAGGGGCTGGAGTACGAGACCCAGTACTTC. Protein sequence: CASIQQGLEYETQYF.

This clone appeared a few times. This chain links TRBV2 with TRBJ1-3; TRBD1 aligns across 8 bases. The V gene end was trimmed by 4 bases and the J gene end by 9 bases; junction bases not matched to a gene: 2. CDR1 is SNHLY, CDR2 FYNNEI, per germline. The CDR3 spans 12 residues. This CDR3 is CASSGQGTTIYF. The CDR3, as DNA: TGTGCCAGCAGTGGACAGGGGACCACCATATATTTT.

This chain uses TRBV7-2 with TRBJ1-5, with a possible D match to TRBD1 (5 bases). The CDR3 runs 14 residues. V lost 4 bases and J 5 bases, leaving 12 bases between the germline ends. CDR1 is SGHTA, CDR2 FQGNSA, per germline. The CDR3 sequence is CASSSVPGDQPQHF. The CDR3 DNA reads as TGTGCCAGCAGCTCGGTTCCGGGGGATCAGCCCCAGCATTTT. Filled out from reference TRBV7-2 and TRBJ1-5, the complete variable domain reads GAGVSQSPSNKVTEKGKDVELRCDPISGHTALYWYRQSLGQGLEFLIYFQGNSAPDKSGLPSDRFSAERTGGSVSTLTIQRTQQEDSAVYLCASSSVPGDQPQHFGDGTRLSIL.

The table lists this clone with a few counts. The chain is built from TRBV18 and TRBJ1-1, with D perhaps TRBD1 (5 bases). The V gene lost 1 base and the J gene lost 6 bases, with 9 bases spanning the gap. Looked up from germline, CDR1 is KGHSH and CDR2 is LQKENI. There are 13 residues in the CDR3. CDR3: CASSPQDIPEAFF. CDR3 nucleotides: TGTGCCAGCTCACCACAGGACATCCCTGAAGCTTTCTTT. The variable domain in full, completed from reference TRBV18 and TRBJ1-1, reads NAGVMQNPRHLVRRRGQEARLRCSPMKGHSHVYWYRQLPEEGLKFMVYLQKENIIDESGMPKERFSAEFPKEGPSILRIQQVVRGDSAAYFCASSPQDIPEAFFGQGTRLTVV.

The chain carries TRBV21-1 and TRBJ1-1. TRBV21-1 is a listed pseudogene. The CDR3 has 19 residues. CDR3 loop: CASSKAKMVLGRQNTEAFF. CDR3 nucleotides: TGTGCCAGCAGCAAAGCTAAGATGGTGCTGGGGAGACAGAACACTGAAGCTTTCTTT.

In this sample, this clone turned up a few times. The chain links TRBV29-1 to TRBJ2-1, with 8 bases identical to TRBD2. This CDR3 spans 14 amino acids. Germline V CDR1 and CDR2: SQVTM, ANQGSEA. J gave up 7 bases and V 7 bases, and 12 bases lay outside the gene matches. The CDR3 DNA sequence: TGCAGCGCTGGGACTAGTACATTTTCGAATGAGCAGTTCTTC. Translating it yields CSAGTSTFSNEQFF.

V is TRBV11-1 and J is TRBJ2-1; 7 bases are a match to TRBD1. The CDR3 length is 16 residues. Per the germline V gene, CDR1 is SGHAT and CDR2 is FQDESV (reference sequence). Trimming at V came to 5 bases and at J to 8 bases, leaving 15 bases not matched to a gene. CDR3 DNA: TGTGCCAGCAGCCAATCTCGGGGACAGCGATTCCATGAGCAGTTCTTC. Translated: CASSQSRGQRFHEQFF.

J is TRBJ1-1 and V is TRBV6-5, with D possibly being TRBD1 (5 bases). The CDR3 extends over 15 amino acids. Deletions cut 0 bases from V and 4 bases from J, with 12 bases between. CDR1 is MNHEY, CDR2 SVGAGI, per germline. CDR3 region: CASSYSPGFSTEAFF. CDR3 DNA: TGTGCCAGCAGTTACTCTCCAGGGTTTAGCACTGAAGCTTTCTTT.

The V gene is TRBV5-1, the J gene TRBJ2-1, with TRBD2 as a possible D gene (6 bases). The CDR3 length is 15 residues. Per the germline V gene, CDR1 is SGHRS and CDR2 is YFSETQ. V lost 0 bases and J 8 bases, leaving 15 bases between the germline ends. The CDR3 nucleotides read TGCGCCAGCAGCTTGGCCGGGGGATTCATTGATGAGCAGTTCTTC. Amino acids: CASSLAGGFIDEQFF.

The chain couples TRBV4-1 to TRBJ1-2, with unresolved D. Looked up from germline, CDR1 is MGHRA and CDR2 is YSYEKL. V was cut by 1 base and J by 8 bases, with 11 bases left in between. CDR3 length: 13 residues. The CDR3 bases are TGCGCCAGCAGCCAAGGGAGTAGAAGCGGCTACACCTTC. Encoded protein: CASSQGSRSGYTF.